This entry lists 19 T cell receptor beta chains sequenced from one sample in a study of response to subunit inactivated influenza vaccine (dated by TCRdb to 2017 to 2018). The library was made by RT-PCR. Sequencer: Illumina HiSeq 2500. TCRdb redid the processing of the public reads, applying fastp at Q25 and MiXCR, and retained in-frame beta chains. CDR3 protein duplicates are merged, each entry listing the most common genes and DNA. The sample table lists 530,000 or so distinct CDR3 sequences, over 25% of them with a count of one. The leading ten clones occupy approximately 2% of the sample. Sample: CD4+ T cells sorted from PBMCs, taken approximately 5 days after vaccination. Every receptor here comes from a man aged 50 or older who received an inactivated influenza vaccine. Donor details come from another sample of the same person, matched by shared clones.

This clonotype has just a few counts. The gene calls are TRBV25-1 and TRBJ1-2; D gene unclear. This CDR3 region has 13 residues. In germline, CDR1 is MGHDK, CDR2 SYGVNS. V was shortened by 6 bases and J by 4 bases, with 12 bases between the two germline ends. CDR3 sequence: CASSPPLSYGYTF. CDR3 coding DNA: TGTGCCAGCAGCCCCCCCCTCTCCTATGGCTACACCTTC.

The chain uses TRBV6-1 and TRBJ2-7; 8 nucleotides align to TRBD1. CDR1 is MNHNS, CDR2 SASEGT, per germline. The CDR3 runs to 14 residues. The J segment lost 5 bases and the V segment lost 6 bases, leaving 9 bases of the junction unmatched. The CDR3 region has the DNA TGTGCCAGCAGGAAGACAGGGGCGAGGAACGAGCAGTACTTC. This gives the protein CASRKTGARNEQYF.

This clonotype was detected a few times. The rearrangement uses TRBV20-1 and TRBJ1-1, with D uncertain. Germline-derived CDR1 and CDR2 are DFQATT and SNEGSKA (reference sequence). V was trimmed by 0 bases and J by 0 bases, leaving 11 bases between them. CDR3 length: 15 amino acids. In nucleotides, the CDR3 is TGCAGTGCTAGAGAGTACTCTAGTCTGAACACTGAAGCTTTCTTT. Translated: CSAREYSSLNTEAFF.

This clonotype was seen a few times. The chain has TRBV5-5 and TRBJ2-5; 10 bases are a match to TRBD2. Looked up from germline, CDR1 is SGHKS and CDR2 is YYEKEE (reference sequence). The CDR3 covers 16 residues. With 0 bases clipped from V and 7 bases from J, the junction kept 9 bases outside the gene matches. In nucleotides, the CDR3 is TGTGCCAGCAGCTTGGCCCCGGCTAGCGGGGGCGGGACCCAGTACTTC. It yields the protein CASSLAPASGGGTQYF.

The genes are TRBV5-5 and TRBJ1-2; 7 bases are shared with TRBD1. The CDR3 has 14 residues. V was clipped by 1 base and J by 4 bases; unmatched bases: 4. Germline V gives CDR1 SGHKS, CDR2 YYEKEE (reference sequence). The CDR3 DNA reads TGTGCCAGCAGCTTGAGGGGGCCTGGCTATGGCTACACCTTC. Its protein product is CASSLRGPGYGYTF.

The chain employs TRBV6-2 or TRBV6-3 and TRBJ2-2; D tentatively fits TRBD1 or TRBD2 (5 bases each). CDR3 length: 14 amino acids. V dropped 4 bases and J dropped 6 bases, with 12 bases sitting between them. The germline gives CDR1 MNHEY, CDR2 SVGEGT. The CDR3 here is CASSFLRGAGELFF. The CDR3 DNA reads TGTGCCAGCAGTTTCCTAAGAGGGGCCGGGGAGCTGTTTTTT.

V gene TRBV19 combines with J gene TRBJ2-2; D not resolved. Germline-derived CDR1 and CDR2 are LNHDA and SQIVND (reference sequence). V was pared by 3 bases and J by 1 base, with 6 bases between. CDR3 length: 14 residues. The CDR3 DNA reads TGTGCCAGTAGTATTACGGTGAACACCGGGGAGCTGTTTTTT. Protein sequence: CASSITVNTGELFF. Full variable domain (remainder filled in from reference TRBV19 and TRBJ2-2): DGGITQSPKYLFRKEGQNVTLSCEQNLNHDAMYWYRQDPGQGLRLIYYSQIVNDFQKGDIAEGYSVSREKKESFPLTVTSAQKNPTAFYLCASSITVNTGELFFGEGSRLTVL.

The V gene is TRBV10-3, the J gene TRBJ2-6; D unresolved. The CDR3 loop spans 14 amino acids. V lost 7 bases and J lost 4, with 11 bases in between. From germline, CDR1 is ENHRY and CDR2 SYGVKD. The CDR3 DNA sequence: TGTGCCATCATGGCCGGGTTCGGGGCCAACGTCCTGACTTTC. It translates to CAIMAGFGANVLTF.

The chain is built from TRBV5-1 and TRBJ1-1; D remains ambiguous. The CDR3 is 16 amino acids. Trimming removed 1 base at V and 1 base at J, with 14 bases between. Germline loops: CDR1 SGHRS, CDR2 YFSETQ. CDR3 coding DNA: TGCGCCAGCAGCTTGATGGCAAGCGGGAGGAACACTGAAGCTTTCTTT. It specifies CASSLMASGRNTEAFF.

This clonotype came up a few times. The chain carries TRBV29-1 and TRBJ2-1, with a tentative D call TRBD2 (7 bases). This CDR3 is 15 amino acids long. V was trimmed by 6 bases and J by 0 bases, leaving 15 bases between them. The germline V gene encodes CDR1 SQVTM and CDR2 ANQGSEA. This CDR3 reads CSVARGGVSYNEQFF. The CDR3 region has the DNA TGCAGCGTCGCAAGGGGGGGGGTCTCCTACAATGAGCAGTTCTTC.

CDR3 residues: CASSQKTGTGVNQPQHF. As DNA, the CDR3 is TGCGCCAGCAGCCAAAAGACCGGGACAGGGGTCAATCAGCCCCAGCATTTT. V is TRBV4-1 and J is TRBJ1-5; the match to TRBD1 covers 10 bases. J lost 3 bases, V lost 2 bases, and 7 bases had no gene match. In germline, CDR1 is MGHRA, CDR2 YSYEKL. The length of the CDR3 is 17 residues.

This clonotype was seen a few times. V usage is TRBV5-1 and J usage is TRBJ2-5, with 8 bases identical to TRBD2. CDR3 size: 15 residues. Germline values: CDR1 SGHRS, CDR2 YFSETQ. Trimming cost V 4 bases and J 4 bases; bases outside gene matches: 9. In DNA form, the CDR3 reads TGCGCCAGCAGCAGACTAGGCGGGGGGTCAGAGACCCAGTACTTC. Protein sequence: CASSRLGGGSETQYF.

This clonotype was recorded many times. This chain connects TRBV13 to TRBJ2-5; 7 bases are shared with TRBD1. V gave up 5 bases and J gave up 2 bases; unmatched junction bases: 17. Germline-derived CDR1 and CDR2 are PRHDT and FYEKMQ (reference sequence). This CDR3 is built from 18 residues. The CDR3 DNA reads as TGTGCCAGCAGCGCGCAGACAGGGCGCAGGGCGCTACAAGAGACCCAGTACTTC. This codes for CASSAQTGRRALQETQYF.

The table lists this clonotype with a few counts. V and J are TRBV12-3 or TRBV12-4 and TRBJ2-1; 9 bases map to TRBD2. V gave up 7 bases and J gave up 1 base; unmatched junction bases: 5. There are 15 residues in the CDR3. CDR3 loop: CASTELAGSYNEQFF. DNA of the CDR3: TGTGCCAGCACCGAGCTAGCGGGATCCTACAATGAGCAGTTCTTC.

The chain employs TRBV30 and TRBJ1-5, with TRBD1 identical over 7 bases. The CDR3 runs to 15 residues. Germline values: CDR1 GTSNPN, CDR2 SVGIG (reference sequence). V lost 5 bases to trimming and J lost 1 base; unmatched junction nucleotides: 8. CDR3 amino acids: CAWAKGADSNQPQHF. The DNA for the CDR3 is TGTGCCTGGGCAAAGGGGGCAGACAGCAATCAGCCCCAGCATTTT.

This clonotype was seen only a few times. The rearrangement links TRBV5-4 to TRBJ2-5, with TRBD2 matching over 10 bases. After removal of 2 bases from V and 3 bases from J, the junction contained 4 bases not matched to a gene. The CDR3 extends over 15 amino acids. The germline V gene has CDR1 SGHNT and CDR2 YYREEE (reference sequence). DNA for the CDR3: TGTGCCAGCAGCTTAGTACTAGCGGGAAAAGAGACCCAGTACTTC. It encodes CASSLVLAGKETQYF.

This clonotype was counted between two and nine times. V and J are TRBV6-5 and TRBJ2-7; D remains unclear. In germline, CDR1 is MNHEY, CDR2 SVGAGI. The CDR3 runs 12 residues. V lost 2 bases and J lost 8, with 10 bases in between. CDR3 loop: CASSYPSGQQYF. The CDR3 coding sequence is TGTGCCAGCAGTTACCCTTCAGGCCAGCAGTACTTC.

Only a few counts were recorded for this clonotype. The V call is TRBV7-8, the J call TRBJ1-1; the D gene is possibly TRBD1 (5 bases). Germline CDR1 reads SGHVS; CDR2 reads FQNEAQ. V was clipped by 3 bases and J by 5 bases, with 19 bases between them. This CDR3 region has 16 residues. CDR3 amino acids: CASSFITPGTTTEAFF. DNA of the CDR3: TGTGCCAGCAGCTTTATCACACCCGGGACTACAACTGAAGCTTTCTTT.

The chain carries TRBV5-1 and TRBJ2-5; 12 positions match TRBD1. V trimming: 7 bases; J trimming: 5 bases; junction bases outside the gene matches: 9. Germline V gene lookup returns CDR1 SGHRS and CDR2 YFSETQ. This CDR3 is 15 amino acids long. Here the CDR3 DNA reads TGCGCCAGCGGGTCCGGGACAGGGGGCTTCGAGACCCAGTACTTC. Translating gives CASGSGTGGFETQYF.